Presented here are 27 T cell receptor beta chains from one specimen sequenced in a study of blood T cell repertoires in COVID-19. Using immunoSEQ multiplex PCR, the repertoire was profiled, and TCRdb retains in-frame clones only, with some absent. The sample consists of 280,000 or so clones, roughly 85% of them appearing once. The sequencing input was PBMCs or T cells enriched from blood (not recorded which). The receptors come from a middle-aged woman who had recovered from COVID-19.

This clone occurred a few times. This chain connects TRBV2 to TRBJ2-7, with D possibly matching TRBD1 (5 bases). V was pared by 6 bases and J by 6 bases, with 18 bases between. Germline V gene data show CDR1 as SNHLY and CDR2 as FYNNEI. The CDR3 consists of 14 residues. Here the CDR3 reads CASRTDTERGEQYF. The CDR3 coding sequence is TGTGCCAGCAGGACAGACACGGAAAGAGGCGAGCAGTACTTC.

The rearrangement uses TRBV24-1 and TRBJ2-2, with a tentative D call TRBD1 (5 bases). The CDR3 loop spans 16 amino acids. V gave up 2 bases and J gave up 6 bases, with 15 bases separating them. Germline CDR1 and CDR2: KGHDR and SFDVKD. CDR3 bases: TGTGCCACCAGTGATTCAGGGATTTTGGGGCCCGGGGAGCTGTTTTTT. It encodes CATSDSGILGPGELFF.

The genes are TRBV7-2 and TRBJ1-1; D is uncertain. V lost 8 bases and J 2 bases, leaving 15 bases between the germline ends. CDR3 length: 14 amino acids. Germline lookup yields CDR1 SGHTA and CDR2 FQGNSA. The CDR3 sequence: CASLTGLGNTEAFF. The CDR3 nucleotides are TGTGCCAGCCTCACCGGACTGGGTAACACTGAAGCTTTCTTT.

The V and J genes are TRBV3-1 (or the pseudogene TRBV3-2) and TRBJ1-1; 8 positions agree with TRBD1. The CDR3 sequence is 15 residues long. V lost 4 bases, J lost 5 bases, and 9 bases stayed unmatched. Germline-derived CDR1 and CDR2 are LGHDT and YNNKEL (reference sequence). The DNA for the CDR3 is TGTGCCAGCAGCCCCCGCGACAGGGGTTGGACTGAAGCTTTCTTT. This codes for CASSPRDRGWTEAFF.

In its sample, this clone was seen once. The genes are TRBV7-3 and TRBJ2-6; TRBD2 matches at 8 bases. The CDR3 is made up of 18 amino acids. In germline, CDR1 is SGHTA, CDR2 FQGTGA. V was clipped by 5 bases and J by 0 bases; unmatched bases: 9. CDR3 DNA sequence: TGTGCCAGCAGCCCCCTCGGGAGGGGGAGCTCTGGGGCCAACGTCCTGACTTTC. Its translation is CASSPLGRGSSGANVLTF. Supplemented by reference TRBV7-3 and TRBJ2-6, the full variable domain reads GAGVSQTPSNKVTEKGKYVELRCDPISGHTALYWYRQSLGQGPEFLIYFQGTGAADDSGLPNDRFFAVRPEGSVSTLKIQRTERGDSAVYLCASSPLGRGSSGANVLTFGAGSRLTVL.

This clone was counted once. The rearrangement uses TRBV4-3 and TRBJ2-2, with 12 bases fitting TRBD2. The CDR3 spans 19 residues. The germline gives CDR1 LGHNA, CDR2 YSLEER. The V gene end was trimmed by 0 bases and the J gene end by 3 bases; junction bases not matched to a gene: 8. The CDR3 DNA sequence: TGCGCCAGCAGCCAAGAGTACCTGGGACTAGCGGGCCACACCGGGGAGCTGTTTTTT. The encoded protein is CASSQEYLGLAGHTGELFF.

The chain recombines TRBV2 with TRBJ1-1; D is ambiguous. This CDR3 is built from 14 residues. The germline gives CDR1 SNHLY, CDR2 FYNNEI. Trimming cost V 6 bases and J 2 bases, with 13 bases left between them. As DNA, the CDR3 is TGTGCCAGCAGGGTGGAGGCGAGTAACACTGAAGCTTTCTTT. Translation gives CASRVEASNTEAFF. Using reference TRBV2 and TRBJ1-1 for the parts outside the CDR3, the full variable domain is EPEVTQTPSHQVTQMGQEVILRCVPISNHLYFYWYRQILGQKVEFLVSFYNNEISEKSEIFDDQFSVERPDGSNFTLKIRSTKLEDSAMYFCASRVEASNTEAFFGQGTRLTVV.

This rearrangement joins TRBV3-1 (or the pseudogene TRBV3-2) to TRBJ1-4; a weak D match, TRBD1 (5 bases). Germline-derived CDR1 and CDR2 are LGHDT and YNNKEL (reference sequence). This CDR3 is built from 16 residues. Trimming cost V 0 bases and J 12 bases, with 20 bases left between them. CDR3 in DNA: TGTGCCAGCAGCCAAGAAAGGGGACTCCCTGAAGTGGAACTGTTTTTT. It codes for CASSQERGLPEVELFF.

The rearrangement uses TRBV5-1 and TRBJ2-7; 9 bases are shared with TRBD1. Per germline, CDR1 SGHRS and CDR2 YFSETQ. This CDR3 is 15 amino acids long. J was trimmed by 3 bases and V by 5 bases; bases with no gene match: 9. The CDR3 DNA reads TGCGCCAGCAGAACGTCCGGGACAGGGAACTACGAGCAGTACTTC. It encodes CASRTSGTGNYEQYF. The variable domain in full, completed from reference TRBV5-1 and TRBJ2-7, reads KAGVTQTPRYLIKTRGQQVTLSCSPISGHRSVSWYQQTPGQGLQFLFEYFSETQRNKGNFPGRFSGRQFSNSRSEMNVSTLELGDSALYLCASRTSGTGNYEQYFGPGTRLTVT.

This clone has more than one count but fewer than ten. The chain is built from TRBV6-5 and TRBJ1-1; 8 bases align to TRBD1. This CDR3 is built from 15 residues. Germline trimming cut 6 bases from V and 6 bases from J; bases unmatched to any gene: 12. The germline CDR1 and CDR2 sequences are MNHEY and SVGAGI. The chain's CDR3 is CASRTRDRPMSEAFF. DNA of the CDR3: TGTGCCAGCAGAACCCGGGACAGGCCCATGTCTGAAGCTTTCTTT.

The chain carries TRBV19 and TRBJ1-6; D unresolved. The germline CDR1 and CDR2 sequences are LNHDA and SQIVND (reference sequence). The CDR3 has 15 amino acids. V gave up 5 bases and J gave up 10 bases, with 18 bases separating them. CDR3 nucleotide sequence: TGTGCCAGTAGTCGGGATGAGCTCATTGGCTCACCCCTCCACTTT. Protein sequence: CASSRDELIGSPLHF. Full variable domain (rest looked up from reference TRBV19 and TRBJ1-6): DGGITQSPKYLFRKEGQNVTLSCEQNLNHDAMYWYRQDPGQGLRLIYYSQIVNDFQKGDIAEGYSVSREKKESFPLTVTSAQKNPTAFYLCASSRDELIGSPLHFGNGTRLTVT.

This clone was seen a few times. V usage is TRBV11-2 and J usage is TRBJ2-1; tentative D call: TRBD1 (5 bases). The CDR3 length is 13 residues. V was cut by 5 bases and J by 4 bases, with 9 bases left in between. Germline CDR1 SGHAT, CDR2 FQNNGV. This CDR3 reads CASSITGYNEQFF. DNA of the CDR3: TGTGCCAGCAGCATAACAGGTTACAATGAGCAGTTCTTC.

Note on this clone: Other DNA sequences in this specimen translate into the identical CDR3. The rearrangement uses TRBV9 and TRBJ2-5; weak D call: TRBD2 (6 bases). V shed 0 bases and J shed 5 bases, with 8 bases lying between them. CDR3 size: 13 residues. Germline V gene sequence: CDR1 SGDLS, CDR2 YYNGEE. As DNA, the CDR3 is TGTGCCAGCAGCGTAGGAGGGAGGGAGACCCAGTACTTC. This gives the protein CASSVGGRETQYF. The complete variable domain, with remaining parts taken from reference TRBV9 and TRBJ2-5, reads DSGVTQTPKHLITATGQRVTLRCSPRSGDLSVYWYQQSLDQGLQFLIQYYNGEERAKGNILERFSAQQFPDLHSELNLSSLELGDSALYFCASSVGGRETQYFGPGTRLLVL.

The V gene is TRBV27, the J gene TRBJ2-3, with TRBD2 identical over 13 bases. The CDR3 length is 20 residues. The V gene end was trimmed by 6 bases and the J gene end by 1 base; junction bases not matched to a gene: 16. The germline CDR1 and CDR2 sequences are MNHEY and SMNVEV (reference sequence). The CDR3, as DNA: TGTGCCAGCAGCCAGCGAGGGACTAGCGGGACTATCAAACGCACAGATACGCAGTATTTT. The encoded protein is CASSQRGTSGTIKRTDTQYF.

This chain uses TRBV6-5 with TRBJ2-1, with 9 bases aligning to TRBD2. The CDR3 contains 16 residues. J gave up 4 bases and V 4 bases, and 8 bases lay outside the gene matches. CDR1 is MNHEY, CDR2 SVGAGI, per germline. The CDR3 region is CASSSWLAGRYNEQFF. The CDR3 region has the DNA TGTGCCAGCAGTTCCTGGCTAGCGGGAAGGTACAATGAGCAGTTCTTC.

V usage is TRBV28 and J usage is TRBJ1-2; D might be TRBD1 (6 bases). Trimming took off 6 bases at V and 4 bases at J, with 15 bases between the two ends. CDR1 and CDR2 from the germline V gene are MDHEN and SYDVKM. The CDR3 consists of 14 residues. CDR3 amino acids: CASRNHRDSYGYTF. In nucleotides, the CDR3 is TGTGCCAGCAGGAACCACAGGGATTCCTATGGCTACACCTTC.

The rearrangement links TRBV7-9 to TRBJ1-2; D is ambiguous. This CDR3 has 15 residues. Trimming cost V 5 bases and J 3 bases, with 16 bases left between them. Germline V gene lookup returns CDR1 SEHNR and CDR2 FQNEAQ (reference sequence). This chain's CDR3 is CASSDNGEVDYGYTF. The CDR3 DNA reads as TGTGCCAGCAGCGACAACGGGGAGGTTGACTATGGCTACACCTTC.

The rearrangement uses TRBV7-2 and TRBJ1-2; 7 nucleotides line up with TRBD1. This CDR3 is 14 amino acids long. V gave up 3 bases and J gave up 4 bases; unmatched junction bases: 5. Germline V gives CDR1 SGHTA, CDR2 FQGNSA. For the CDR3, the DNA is TGTGCCAGCAGCTTCGACAGGGCAGCCTATGGCTACACCTTC. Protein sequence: CASSFDRAAYGYTF.

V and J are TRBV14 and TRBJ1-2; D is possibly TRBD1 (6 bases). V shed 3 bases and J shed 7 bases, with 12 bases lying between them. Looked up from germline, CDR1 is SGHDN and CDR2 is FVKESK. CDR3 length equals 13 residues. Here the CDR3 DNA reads TGTGCCAGCAGCCAGCTGGGGGCAGGTGGCTACACCTTC. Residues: CASSQLGAGGYTF.

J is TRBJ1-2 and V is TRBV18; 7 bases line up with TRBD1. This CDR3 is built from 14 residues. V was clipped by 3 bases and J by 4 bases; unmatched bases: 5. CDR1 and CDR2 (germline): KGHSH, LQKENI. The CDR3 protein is CASSPRQGGYGYTF. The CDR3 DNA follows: TGTGCCAGCTCACCGCGACAGGGCGGCTATGGCTACACCTTC.

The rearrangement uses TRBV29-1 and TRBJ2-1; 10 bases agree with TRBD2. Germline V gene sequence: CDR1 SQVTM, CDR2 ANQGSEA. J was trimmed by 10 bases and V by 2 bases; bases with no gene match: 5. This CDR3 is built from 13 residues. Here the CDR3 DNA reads TGCAGCGTTGAAAGGCTAGCGGGAGACGAGCAGTTCTTC. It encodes CSVERLAGDEQFF.

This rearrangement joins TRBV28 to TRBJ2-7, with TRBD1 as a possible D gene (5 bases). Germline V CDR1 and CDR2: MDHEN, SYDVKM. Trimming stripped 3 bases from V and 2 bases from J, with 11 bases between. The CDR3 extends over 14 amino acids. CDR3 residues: CASSLEQGPYEQYF. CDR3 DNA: TGTGCCAGCAGTTTGGAGCAGGGCCCCTACGAGCAGTACTTC. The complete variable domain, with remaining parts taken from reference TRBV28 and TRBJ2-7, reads DVKVTQSSRYLVKRTGEKVFLECVQDMDHENMFWYRQDPGLGLRLIYFSYDVKMKEKGDIPEGYSVSREKKERFSLILESASTNQTSMYLCASSLEQGPYEQYFGPGTRLTVT.

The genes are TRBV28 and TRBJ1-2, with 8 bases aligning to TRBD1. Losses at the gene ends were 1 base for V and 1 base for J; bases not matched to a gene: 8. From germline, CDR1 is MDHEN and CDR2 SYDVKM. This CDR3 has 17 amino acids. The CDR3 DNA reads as TGTGCCAGCAGTTTATTAGCAGGGGGCGCGGGTAACTATGGCTACACCTTC. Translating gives CASSLLAGGAGNYGYTF.

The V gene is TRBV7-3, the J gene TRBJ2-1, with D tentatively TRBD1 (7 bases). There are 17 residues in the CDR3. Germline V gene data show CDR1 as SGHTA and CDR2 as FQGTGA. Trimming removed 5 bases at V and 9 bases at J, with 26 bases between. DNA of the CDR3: TGTGCCAGCAGCCCATCAGGGGGGAGGAGAGGGAGTACTGAGCAGTTCTTC. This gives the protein CASSPSGGRRGSTEQFF.

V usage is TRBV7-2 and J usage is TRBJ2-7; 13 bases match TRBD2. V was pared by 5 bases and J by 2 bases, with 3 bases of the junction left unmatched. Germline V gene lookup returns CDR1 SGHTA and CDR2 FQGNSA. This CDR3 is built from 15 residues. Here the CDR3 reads CASSRGTSGAYEQYF. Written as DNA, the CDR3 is TGTGCCAGCAGCCGTGGGACTAGCGGGGCCTACGAGCAGTACTTC.

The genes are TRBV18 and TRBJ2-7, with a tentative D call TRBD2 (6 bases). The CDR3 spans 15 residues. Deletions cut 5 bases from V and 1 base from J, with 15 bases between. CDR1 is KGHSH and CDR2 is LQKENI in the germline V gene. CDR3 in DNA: TGTGCCAGCTCATCATACCGGGACTGGTCCTACGAGCAGTACTTC. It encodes CASSSYRDWSYEQYF.

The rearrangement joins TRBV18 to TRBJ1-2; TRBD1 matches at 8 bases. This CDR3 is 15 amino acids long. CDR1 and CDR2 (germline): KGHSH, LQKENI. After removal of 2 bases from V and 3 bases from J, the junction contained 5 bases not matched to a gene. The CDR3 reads CASSPGSGGDYGYTF. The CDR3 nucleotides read TGTGCCAGCTCACCAGGTTCAGGGGGCGACTATGGCTACACCTTC.